This TCR beta chain was sequenced for a study of Graves' ophthalmopathy and Graves' hyperthyroidism. J lost 6 bases, V lost 6 bases, and 11 bases had no gene match. Germline lookup yields CDR1 DFQATT and CDR2 SNEGSKA (reference sequence). The CDR3 consists of 15 residues. This clonotype was detected a few times. Its antigen is unknown. Points from the study as a whole: The model reached approximately 67% sensitivity and about 72% specificity for predicting ophthalmopathy progression.

Using RNA transcripts, the TCR beta CDR3 regions were amplified. Amplification began with first-round RT-PCR using HTBI primers, then second-round multiplex PCR was performed. TCRdb re-called the multiplex PCR reads through MiXCR, storing one row per CDR3 protein. The data show about 1.1 million distinct CDR3 sequences, about 35% seen once. This rearrangement joins TRBV20-1 to TRBJ1-2; 12 nucleotides agree with TRBD1. What was sequenced was peripheral blood or thyroid tissue (not recorded which). The sequence was collected from an adult man with Graves' hyperthyroidism. This CDR3 is CSARDRGHTLDGYTF. As DNA, the CDR3 is TGCAGTGCGAGGGACAGGGGGCATACATTAGATGGCTACACCTTC.